The 22 T cell receptor beta chains presented below share a single source sample, sequenced in a study of blood T cell repertoires in COVID-19 (dated by TCRdb to the early 2020s). Library creation used the immunoSEQ multiplex PCR assay. TCRdb obtained this table from immuneACCESS and retained in-frame rearrangements with V and J assigned. These tables miss some clones; where compared with another copy, unresolved V genes account for less than half of the shortfall, and the remainder is unexplained. For this sample there are 200,000 or so clones; about nine tenths appear just once. The ten biggest clones cover around 2.9% of the sample. Sequenced material: peripheral blood. The receptors shown here come from a woman aged 60-75 years with acute or convalescent COVID-19.

The rearrangement links TRBV6-5 to TRBJ1-3; D is perhaps TRBD1 (6 bases). The CDR3 is made up of 15 amino acids. Trimming left V 7 bases short and J 7 bases short, with 20 bases between. Germline V gene lookup returns CDR1 MNHEY and CDR2 SVGAGI. CDR3 nucleotides: TGTGCCAGCAAGGTGGATACAGGGAGAGGGAACACCATATATTTT. Its protein is CASKVDTGRGNTIYF.

The chain carries TRBV7-8 and TRBJ1-5, with TRBD1 identical over 8 bases. V was clipped by 0 bases and J by 4 bases; unmatched bases: 5. The CDR3 extends over 16 amino acids. CDR1 and CDR2 (germline): SGHVS, FQNEAQ. The CDR3 DNA is TGTGCCAGCAGCTTAGCGCCCAGGGGGCGGAATCAGCCCCAGCATTTT. This translates into CASSLAPRGRNQPQHF.

The V and J genes are TRBV3-1 (or the pseudogene TRBV3-2) and TRBJ1-5, with D unclear. Germline loops: CDR1 LGHDT, CDR2 YNNKEL (reference sequence). The ends were cut back, 6 bases at V and 2 bases at J, with 8 bases in the middle. The CDR3 extends over 13 amino acids. The CDR3 nucleotides are TGTGCCAGCAGTATTTATGGCAATCAGCCCCAGCATTTT. Translating gives CASSIYGNQPQHF.

V usage is TRBV7-9 and J usage is TRBJ1-2; 8 nucleotides match TRBD1. The J segment lost 6 bases and the V segment lost 6 bases, leaving 9 bases of the junction unmatched. The CDR3 covers 14 residues. Germline CDR1 is SEHNR and CDR2 is FQNEAQ (reference sequence). In DNA form, the CDR3 reads TGTGCCAGCAGTATGAGGACAGGGTCGGATGGCTACACCTTC. Translated, it gives CASSMRTGSDGYTF.

The chain couples TRBV10-2 to TRBJ1-5; the D is unclear. The length of the CDR3 is 13 residues. Germline V CDR1 and CDR2: WSHSY, SAAADI. V was trimmed by 5 bases and J by 2 bases, leaving 7 bases between them. The CDR3 loop reads CASSIQGNQPQHF. CDR3 coding DNA: TGCGCCAGCAGTATCCAGGGCAATCAGCCCCAGCATTTT.

This chain connects TRBV7-2 to TRBJ1-3; 9 positions match TRBD1. Germline V gene sequence: CDR1 SGHTA, CDR2 FQGNSA. The CDR3 consists of 15 residues. Trimming cost V 5 bases and J 2 bases; bases outside gene matches: 4. CDR3 amino acids: CASSGRQGAGNTIYF. CDR3 nucleotide sequence: TGTGCCAGCAGCGGCCGACAGGGGGCTGGAAACACCATATATTTT.

The chain uses TRBV7-6 and TRBJ2-3; D is undetermined. V shed 1 base and J shed 5 bases, with 4 bases lying between them. Germline V gene data show CDR1 as SGHVS and CDR2 as FNYEAQ. CDR3 length: 12 residues. CDR3 residues: CASSLDQDTQYF. CDR3 sequence (DNA): TGTGCCAGCAGCTTAGATCAAGATACGCAGTATTTT.

V and J are TRBV29-1 and TRBJ2-1, with D uncertain. The CDR3 loop spans 17 amino acids. The ends were cut back, 3 bases at V and 5 bases at J, with 23 bases in the middle. CDR1 and CDR2 from the germline V gene are SQVTM and ANQGSEA. As DNA, the CDR3 is TGCAGCGTTGACCCGTACTATGCGCCCCGGATGGACAATGAGCAGTTCTTC. As protein: CSVDPYYAPRMDNEQFF.

This chain connects TRBV7-9 to TRBJ2-5, with 7 bases identical to TRBD2. The V gene end was trimmed by 1 base and the J gene end by 2 bases; junction bases not matched to a gene: 4. The CDR3 totals 15 residues. Germline CDR1 is SEHNR and CDR2 is FQNEAQ (reference sequence). DNA for the CDR3: TGTGCCAGCAGCTTAGGGGAGGGACCGCAAGAGACCCAGTACTTC. Translated: CASSLGEGPQETQYF.

The J gene is TRBJ2-7, the V gene TRBV6-5; 8 nucleotides line up with TRBD1. The J segment lost 1 base and the V segment lost 5 bases, leaving 7 bases of the junction unmatched. CDR3 length equals 15 residues. CDR1 and CDR2 (germline): MNHEY, SVGAGI. This CDR3 is CASSPRDRTSYEQYF. CDR3 nucleotide sequence: TGTGCCAGCAGTCCCCGGGACAGGACATCCTACGAGCAGTACTTC.

This sequence joins TRBV5-6 and TRBJ2-7; 9 positions match TRBD2. In germline, CDR1 is SGHDT, CDR2 YYEEEE. This CDR3 comprises 15 residues. The trim removed 0 bases at V and 3 bases at J, leaving 4 bases unmatched. CDR3 region: CASSLAPTSGYEQYF. In DNA, the CDR3 is TGTGCCAGCAGCTTGGCTCCGACTAGCGGCTACGAGCAGTACTTC. Using reference TRBV5-6 and TRBJ2-7 for the parts outside the CDR3, the full variable domain is DAGVTQSPTHLIKTRGQQVTLRCSPKSGHDTVSWYQQALGQGPQFIFQYYEEEERQRGNFPDRFSGHQFPNYSSELNVNALLLGDSALYLCASSLAPTSGYEQYFGPGTRLTVT.

V usage is TRBV6-5 and J usage is TRBJ2-7; TRBD2 might be the D (6 bases). CDR1 is MNHEY, CDR2 SVGAGI, per germline. The CDR3 loop spans 14 amino acids. V lost 6 bases, J lost 3 bases, and 15 bases lay in between. The CDR3 coding sequence is TGTGCCAGCAGCTCGGGACTGACGTTCTACGAGCAGTACTTC. This translates into CASSSGLTFYEQYF.

This chain joins TRBV5-6 and TRBJ1-5; no definite D call. CDR1 is SGHDT and CDR2 is YYEEEE in the germline V gene. The V end lost 0 bases, the J end lost 1 base, and 11 bases lay between the germline ends. This CDR3 spans 16 amino acids. The CDR3 protein is CASSLATRGSNQPQHF. The DNA of the CDR3 is TGTGCCAGCAGCTTGGCGACGCGGGGAAGCAATCAGCCCCAGCATTTT.

The chain uses TRBV3-1 (or the pseudogene TRBV3-2) and TRBJ1-2; possible D gene TRBD1, 5 bases. Germline lookup yields CDR1 LGHDT and CDR2 YNNKEL (reference sequence). The V end was cut by 1 base, the J end by 8 bases, with 14 bases between. The CDR3 extends over 14 amino acids. The CDR3 spells CASSQGGSPYGYTF. As DNA, the CDR3 is TGTGCCAGCAGCCAAGGGGGCAGCCCCTACGGCTACACCTTC.

This chain joins TRBV2 and TRBJ1-6, with D possibly matching TRBD1 (6 bases). This CDR3 region has 14 residues. V was clipped by 4 bases and J by 6 bases, with 10 bases between them. The germline V gene has CDR1 SNHLY and CDR2 FYNNEI. Here the CDR3 reads CASSADRLNSPLHF. CDR3 nucleotides: TGTGCCAGCAGTGCAGACAGGCTTAATTCACCCCTCCACTTT. Combining the CDR3 with reference TRBV2 and TRBJ1-6 gives the whole variable domain EPEVTQTPSHQVTQMGQEVILRCVPISNHLYFYWYRQILGQKVEFLVSFYNNEISEKSEIFDDQFSVERPDGSNFTLKIRSTKLEDSAMYFCASSADRLNSPLHFGNGTRLTVT.

The chain joins TRBV10-1 to TRBJ2-7; D not resolved. Germline V CDR1 and CDR2: WNHNN, SYGVQD (reference sequence). The CDR3 spans 15 residues. The V gene lost 5 bases and the J gene lost 0 bases, with 14 bases spanning the gap. As DNA, the CDR3 is TGCGCCAGCAGTCCCCTCTCTCGTGTCTCCTACGAGCAGTACTTC. Translating gives CASSPLSRVSYEQYF.

This chain joins TRBV6-5 and TRBJ2-7; 8 nucleotides align to TRBD1. Germline V gene sequence: CDR1 MNHEY, CDR2 SVGAGI. The CDR3 sequence is 12 residues long. V gave up 9 bases and J gave up 4 bases; unmatched junction bases: 5. The CDR3 spells CASKTGVYEQYF. The CDR3 region has the DNA TGTGCCAGTAAGACAGGGGTTTACGAGCAGTACTTC.

This chain connects TRBV18 to TRBJ1-1; no clear D gene. The V gene's germline CDR1 is KGHSH and CDR2 LQKENI. This CDR3 is built from 16 residues. Trimming left V 3 bases short and J 0 bases short, with 14 bases between. The CDR3 DNA sequence: TGTGCCAGCTCACCCCCCCAAAAACTCATGAACACTGAAGCTTTCTTT. This codes for CASSPPQKLMNTEAFF.

The V call is TRBV19, the J call TRBJ2-3; 7 positions agree with TRBD1. This CDR3 is built from 14 residues. Trimming removed 6 bases from V and 4 bases from J; junction bases left unmatched: 7. Germline V gene data show CDR1 as LNHDA and CDR2 as SQIVND (reference sequence). CDR3 nucleotides: TGTGCCAGTAGCCGAGACAGGGCCGCAGATACGCAGTATTTT. It yields the protein CASSRDRAADTQYF.

In nucleotides, the CDR3 is TGTGCCAGCAGCCTAAGGGGACAGGCTTCAAGCTCCTATAATTCACCCCTCCACTTT. This sequence encodes CASSLRGQASSSYNSPLHF. The chain uses TRBV11-3 and TRBJ1-6; TRBD1 aligns across 8 bases. This CDR3 has 19 residues. Germline trimming cut 5 bases from V and 0 bases from J; bases unmatched to any gene: 12. Germline-derived CDR1 and CDR2 are SGHNT and YENEEA.

This chain uses TRBV7-9 with TRBJ2-1; no firm D call. Germline V gene lookup returns CDR1 SEHNR and CDR2 FQNEAQ (reference sequence). The V and J ends lost 1 base and 3 bases respectively, with 7 bases between them. The CDR3 totals 14 residues. The CDR3 nucleotides read TGTGCCAGCAGCTTAGAATCTAGCTACAATGAGCAGTTCTTC. The encoded protein is CASSLESSYNEQFF.

This chain uses TRBV29-1 with TRBJ2-1; 7 nucleotides match TRBD2. Trimming removed 4 bases from V and 6 bases from J; junction bases left unmatched: 9. Germline V gene data show CDR1 as SQVTM and CDR2 as ANQGSEA. The CDR3 is made up of 14 amino acids. CDR3 region: CSVGEGRARNEQFF. The CDR3 DNA reads TGCAGCGTTGGGGAGGGAAGGGCCCGCAATGAGCAGTTCTTC.